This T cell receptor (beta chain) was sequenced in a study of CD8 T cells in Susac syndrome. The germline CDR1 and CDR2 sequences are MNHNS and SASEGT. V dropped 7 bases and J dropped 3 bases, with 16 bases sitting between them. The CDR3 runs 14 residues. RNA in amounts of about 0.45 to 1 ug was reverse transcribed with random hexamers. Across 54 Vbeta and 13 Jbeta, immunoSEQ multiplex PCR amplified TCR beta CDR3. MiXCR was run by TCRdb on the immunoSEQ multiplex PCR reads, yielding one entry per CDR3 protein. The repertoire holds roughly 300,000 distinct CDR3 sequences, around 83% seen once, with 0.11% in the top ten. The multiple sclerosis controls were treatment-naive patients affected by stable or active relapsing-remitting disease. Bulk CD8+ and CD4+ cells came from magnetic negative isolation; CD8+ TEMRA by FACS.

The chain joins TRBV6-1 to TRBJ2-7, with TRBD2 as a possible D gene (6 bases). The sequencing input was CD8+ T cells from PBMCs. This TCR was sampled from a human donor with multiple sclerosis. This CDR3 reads CASTPGLTIYEQYF. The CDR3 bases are TGTGCCAGCACCCCGGGACTTACAATCTACGAGCAGTACTTC.